These 31 T cell receptor beta chains came from one sample sequenced in a study of T cell repertoires in cytomegalovirus infection. TCRdb fed the reads into MiXCR, producing one record per CDR3 protein. The sample comprises 130,000 or so distinct CDR3 sequences, roughly 6% of which are singletons, and 18% rests with the top ten. The sequenced sample was PBMCs. The receptor set was obtained from a human donor in good health (CMV status not recorded). Some clones in this sample may be carry-over from other donors' samples.

This clonotype was detected ten times or more. The rearrangement links TRBV28 to TRBJ1-5; D is uncertain. The V gene lost 6 bases and the J gene lost 0 bases, with 21 bases spanning the gap. Germline lookup yields CDR1 MDHEN and CDR2 SYDVKM. The CDR3 runs 18 residues. CDR3 sequence (DNA): TGTGCCAGCAGCCGCCCCCCTGCAGGCCCTTATAGCAATCAGCCCCAGCATTTT. Amino acids: CASSRPPAGPYSNQPQHF.

In this sample, this clonotype turned up a few times. The V call is TRBV11-2, the J call TRBJ2-7; TRBD2 agrees at 7 bases. The trim removed 1 base at V and 4 bases at J, leaving 7 bases unmatched. The germline gives CDR1 SGHAT, CDR2 FQNNGV. There are 15 residues in the CDR3. This CDR3 reads CASSLGGSGWYEQYF. The CDR3 region has the DNA TGTGCCAGCAGCTTAGGAGGTAGCGGGTGGTACGAGCAGTACTTC.

This clonotype has more than one count but fewer than ten. This chain links TRBV14 with TRBJ2-3; the D is unclear. CDR3 size: 14 residues. The germline gives CDR1 SGHDN, CDR2 FVKESK. V was pared by 2 bases and J by 6 bases, with 12 bases between. The CDR3, as DNA: TGTGCCAGCAGCCAAACCCTCGTGGCCGATACGCAGTATTTT. Translated: CASSQTLVADTQYF.

This clonotype was counted many times. V and J are TRBV7-9 and TRBJ2-5, with a weak D call TRBD2 (6 bases). Germline CDR1 SEHNR, CDR2 FQNEAQ (reference sequence). This CDR3 contains 14 residues. Trimming stripped 0 bases from V and 5 bases from J, with 10 bases between. The CDR3 here is CASSLAGGDETQYF. CDR3 sequence (DNA): TGTGCCAGCAGCTTAGCCGGGGGTGACGAGACCCAGTACTTC.

In the case of this clonotype: This may be a read error, as it is one base from a much larger clone. This CDR3 reads CACSLGQGGEAFF. The CDR3 DNA reads TGTGCCTGCAGTTTAGGACAGGGCGGTGAAGCTTTCTTT. The chain links TRBV12-3 or TRBV12-4 to TRBJ1-1, with TRBD1 matching over 8 bases. There are 13 residues in the CDR3.

This clonotype was counted ten times or more. V usage is TRBV20-1 and J usage is TRBJ1-6; D is unresolved. Germline CDR1 DFQATT, CDR2 SNEGSKA (reference sequence). V was trimmed by 1 base and J by 3 bases, leaving 10 bases between them. This CDR3 has 15 amino acids. The CDR3 nucleotides read TGCAGTGCTAGAGGACCCCTCGGCTATAATTCACCCCTCCACTTT. It is translated as CSARGPLGYNSPLHF.

This clonotype was seen many times. The V gene is TRBV7-8, the J gene TRBJ2-2, with a possible D match to TRBD1 (6 bases). This CDR3 has 18 amino acids. CDR1 and CDR2 from the germline V gene are SGHVS and FQNEAQ. V lost 0 bases, J lost 4 bases, and 18 bases lay in between. The CDR3 DNA is TGTGCCAGCAGCTTAGCGTACAGGGAGTCTTTTGGCACCGGGGAGCTGTTTTTT. Translating it yields CASSLAYRESFGTGELFF. Filled out from reference TRBV7-8 and TRBJ2-2, the complete variable domain reads GAGVSQSPRYKVAKRGQDVALRCDPISGHVSLFWYQQALGQGPEFLTYFQNEAQLDKSGLPSDRFFAERPEGSVSTLKIQRTQQEDSAVYLCASSLAYRESFGTGELFFGEGSRLTVL.

This clonotype was counted only a few times. The chain uses TRBV29-1 and TRBJ1-2; no clear D. V lost 2 bases to trimming and J lost 4 bases, with 8 bases between them. The CDR3 sequence is 12 residues long. Germline lookup yields CDR1 SQVTM and CDR2 ANQGSEA. The CDR3 loop reads CSVETVGYGYTF. The CDR3 nucleotides read TGCAGCGTTGAAACAGTCGGCTATGGCTACACCTTC.

In this sample, this clonotype turned up many times. V is TRBV4-2 and J is TRBJ2-5; 7 nucleotides match TRBD1. V dropped 2 bases and J dropped 2; count of bases not matched to a gene: 5. The CDR3 covers 15 residues. Germline lookup yields CDR1 LGHNA and CDR2 YNFKEQ. The CDR3, as DNA: TGTGCCAGCAGCCAAATGACAGGGTTACAAGAGACCCAGTACTTC. Its translation: CASSQMTGLQETQYF.

This clonotype was seen at least ten times. The gene calls are TRBV7-2 and TRBJ2-7; tentative D call: TRBD1 (6 bases). Trimming cost V 1 base and J 6 bases, with 13 bases left between them. CDR1 and CDR2 from the germline V gene are SGHTA and FQGNSA. This CDR3 contains 14 residues. The CDR3 DNA reads TGTGCCAGCAGCTTAGATACAGGGAGCGGCGAGCAGTACTTC. Amino acid sequence: CASSLDTGSGEQYF.

This clonotype was counted many times. CDR3 residues: CASSLGSSGNTIYF. The DNA of the CDR3 is TGTGCCAGCAGCCTGGGAAGCTCTGGAAACACCATATATTTT. The chain carries TRBV7-6 and TRBJ1-3; no clear D. CDR1 is SGHVS and CDR2 is FNYEAQ in the germline V gene. Trimming cost V 5 bases and J 0 bases, with 8 bases left between them. The length of the CDR3 is 14 residues.

This clonotype was found a few times. The J gene is TRBJ1-5, the V gene TRBV27; 7 positions match TRBD1. V shed 0 bases, J shed 7 bases, and the junction held 9 bases outside the gene matches. The germline V gene encodes CDR1 MNHEY and CDR2 SMNVEV (reference sequence). This CDR3 spans 16 amino acids. The DNA for the CDR3 is TGTGCCAGCAGTTTATCACGACAGGGTGGAGGCCAGCCCCAGCATTTT. Its translation is CASSLSRQGGGQPQHF.

CDR3 sequence: CASGWDRVGYEQYF. The CDR3 DNA follows: TGTGCCAGCGGCTGGGACAGGGTAGGCTACGAGCAGTACTTC. The chain recombines TRBV5-6 with TRBJ2-7, with 9 positions matching TRBD1. The length of the CDR3 is 14 residues. Germline V CDR1 and CDR2: SGHDT, YYEEEE. With 7 bases clipped from V and 3 bases from J, the junction kept 8 bases outside the gene matches.

The table lists this clonotype with many counts. V gene TRBV7-2 combines with J gene TRBJ1-6; TRBD1 agrees at 10 bases. Trimming removed 5 bases from V and 7 bases from J; junction bases left unmatched: 2. This CDR3 comprises 14 residues. Germline values: CDR1 SGHTA, CDR2 FQGNSA. The CDR3 is CASSRDRGNSPLHF. CDR3 bases: TGTGCCAGCAGCCGGGACAGGGGAAATTCACCCCTCCACTTT.

The table lists this clonotype with many counts. CDR3 region: CASSPGTLHSDTQYF. CDR3 coding DNA: TGTGCCAGCAGCCCCGGGACTTTGCACTCAGATACGCAGTATTTT. The chain carries TRBV7-3 and TRBJ2-3, with D perhaps matching TRBD2 (6 bases). Germline CDR1 is SGHTA and CDR2 is FQGTGA. Trimming took 5 bases from V and 4 from J, leaving 16 bases between them. The CDR3 consists of 15 residues.

This clonotype has just a few counts. This rearrangement joins TRBV27 to TRBJ2-7, with a possible D match to TRBD1 (6 bases). Germline V gene sequence: CDR1 MNHEY, CDR2 SMNVEV (reference sequence). V shed 5 bases and J shed 6 bases, with 17 bases lying between them. The CDR3 covers 14 residues. This CDR3 reads CASSALTNRAEQYF. In nucleotides, the CDR3 is TGTGCCAGCAGTGCCCTTACAAACAGGGCCGAGCAGTACTTC.

The genes are TRBV7-9 and TRBJ2-2, with 7 bases identical to TRBD1. Germline V gives CDR1 SEHNR, CDR2 FQNEAQ (reference sequence). The V gene end was trimmed by 4 bases and the J gene end by 4 bases; junction bases not matched to a gene: 6. This CDR3 spans 15 amino acids. In nucleotides, the CDR3 is TGTGCCAGCAGCTCCCGACAGGGCGGCACCGGGGAGCTGTTTTTT. Residues: CASSSRQGGTGELFF.

This clonotype was detected ten times or more. This sequence joins TRBV6-2 or TRBV6-3 and TRBJ1-5, with TRBD1 matching 9 bases. Germline trimming cut 9 bases from V and 7 bases from J; bases unmatched to any gene: 10. Germline-derived CDR1 and CDR2 are MNHEY and SVGEGT. There are 14 residues in the CDR3. This chain's CDR3 is CASRWTGVEQPQHF. CDR3 DNA: TGTGCCAGTAGATGGACAGGGGTAGAGCAGCCCCAGCATTTT.

This clonotype was found a few times. This chain connects TRBV4-2 to TRBJ2-1, with D tentatively TRBD2 (5 bases). The length of the CDR3 is 17 residues. With 0 bases removed from V and 5 bases from J, the gap between germline ends came to 17 bases. Per the germline V gene, CDR1 is LGHNA and CDR2 is YNFKEQ. The CDR3 nucleotides read TGTGCCAGCAGCCAAGATTCCCGAGGGCCAGCAAACAATGAGCAGTTCTTC. This gives the protein CASSQDSRGPANNEQFF.

In this sample, this clonotype turned up many times. The chain employs TRBV18 and TRBJ2-5; D unresolved. The CDR3 consists of 12 residues. CDR1 is KGHSH, CDR2 LQKENI, per germline. V lost 2 bases, J lost 3 bases, and 4 bases lay in between. CDR3 in amino acids: CASSPTKETQYF. CDR3 bases: TGTGCCAGCTCACCAACGAAAGAGACCCAGTACTTC.

Ten or more counts support this clonotype. The chain joins TRBV10-3 to TRBJ2-7; TRBD1 aligns across 7 bases. V lost 5 bases and J lost 5; bases outside the gene matches: 6. Germline CDR1 ENHRY, CDR2 SYGVKD. CDR3 length: 13 residues. The CDR3 nucleotides read TGTGCCATCAGTCCCGGGACAGAGGACGAGCAGTACTTC. Encoded protein: CAISPGTEDEQYF.

This clonotype was picked up many times. The genes are TRBV7-9 and TRBJ1-3; a weak D match, TRBD1 (6 bases). This CDR3 is 17 amino acids long. Trimming pared 5 bases from V and 0 bases from J, leaving 17 bases between. Per the germline V gene, CDR1 is SEHNR and CDR2 is FQNEAQ (reference sequence). The CDR3 DNA is TGTGCCAGCAGCACATCGGACAGACGACTCTCTGGAAACACCATATATTTT. This encodes CASSTSDRRLSGNTIYF.

This clonotype appeared many times. V gene TRBV7-8 combines with J gene TRBJ2-1, with TRBD2 matching over 12 bases. J was trimmed by 7 bases and V by 0 bases; bases with no gene match: 7. Germline V gives CDR1 SGHVS, CDR2 FQNEAQ. The CDR3 is 17 amino acids. CDR3 sequence: CASSLARLAGVKNEQFF. CDR3 nucleotides: TGTGCCAGCAGCTTAGCGCGACTAGCGGGGGTAAAGAATGAGCAGTTCTTC.

This clonotype was found many times. The V call is TRBV7-2, the J call TRBJ1-6; D call uncertain. The V end was cut by 5 bases, the J end by 10 bases, with 9 bases between. Germline values: CDR1 SGHTA, CDR2 FQGNSA. The CDR3 consists of 12 residues. DNA for the CDR3: TGTGCCAGCAGCCAAGTTTCATCACCCCTCCACTTT. This gives the protein CASSQVSSPLHF.

This chain links TRBV29-1 with TRBJ2-7; 7 nucleotides align to TRBD1. Germline values: CDR1 SQVTM, CDR2 ANQGSEA. CDR3 size: 13 residues. Trimming cost V 4 bases and J 3 bases; bases outside gene matches: 6. In DNA, the CDR3 is TGCAGCGTTGCAGACAGGGTGGGCTACGAGCAGTACTTC. It codes for CSVADRVGYEQYF.

In its sample, this clonotype was seen once. Sequence at one end of the junction differs from germline and may be a read error. The chain links TRBV2 to TRBJ1-2; 8 bases are shared with TRBD1. The germline gives CDR1 SNHLY, CDR2 FYNNEI. The CDR3 spans 12 residues. DNA for the CDR3: TGTGCCAGCAGGGCAGGGGGCTATGGTTACACCTTC. This codes for CASRAGGYGYTF. Full variable domain (missing parts from reference TRBV2 and TRBJ1-2): EPEVTQTPSHQVTQMGQEVILRCVPISNHLYFYWYRQILGQKVEFLVSFYNNEISEKSEIFDDQFSVERPDGSNFTLKIRSTKLEDSAMYFCASRAGGYGYTFGSGTRLTVV.

This clonotype was detected many times. The chain employs TRBV11-1 and TRBJ1-1, with 7 nucleotides matching TRBD1. J lost 5 bases, V lost 5 bases, and 11 bases had no gene match. Germline V gene lookup returns CDR1 SGHAT and CDR2 FQDESV (reference sequence). The CDR3 has 15 residues. For the CDR3, the DNA is TGTGCCAGCAGCCCCCGTTCACAGGGGATGACTGAAGCTTTCTTT. Translating it yields CASSPRSQGMTEAFF.

As to this clonotype: One end of the junction is discordant with germline, which a read error may explain. The chain is built from TRBV6-2 or TRBV6-3 and TRBJ1-5, with unresolved D. Germline CDR1 MNHEY, CDR2 SVGEGT. This CDR3 spans 10 amino acids. In DNA, the CDR3 is TGTGCCAGCGGTTATCAGCCCCAGCATTTT. As protein: CASGYQPQHF.

The rearrangement links TRBV20-1 to TRBJ2-5, with 13 bases that match TRBD2. The CDR3 is 16 residues long. V shed 5 bases, J shed 2 bases, and the junction held 8 bases outside the gene matches. From germline, CDR1 is DFQATT and CDR2 SNEGSKA (reference sequence). The CDR3 is CSALRLAGGRQETQYF. The CDR3 DNA follows: TGCAGTGCTCTCAGACTAGCGGGGGGCCGACAAGAGACCCAGTACTTC.

The V call is TRBV29-1, the J call TRBJ2-2; D possibly corresponds to TRBD1 (5 bases). Per the germline V gene, CDR1 is SQVTM and CDR2 is ANQGSEA. Trimming took off 2 bases at V and 3 bases at J, with 10 bases between the two ends. The CDR3 has 14 amino acids. The CDR3 DNA is TGCAGCGTTGAACAAGGGGTGGACACCGGGGAGCTGTTTTTT. It specifies CSVEQGVDTGELFF.

This clonotype appeared many times. The V call is TRBV10-2, the J call TRBJ2-5, with a weak D call TRBD1 (8 bases). Trimming stripped 10 bases from V and 4 bases from J, with 13 bases between. The CDR3 length is 12 residues. Germline V CDR1 and CDR2: WSHSY, SAAADI. Here the CDR3 DNA reads TGCGCCACGGGGGGACAGGCAGAGACCCAGTACTTC. Its protein is CATGGQAETQYF.